Each of the 21 T cell receptor beta chains below was sequenced from the same sample in a study of blood T cell repertoires in COVID-19 (TCRdb year 2020). Library generation was performed with the immunoSEQ multiplex PCR assay. TCRdb obtained this table from immuneACCESS and retained in-frame rearrangements with V and J assigned. These tables miss some clones; where compared with another copy, unresolved V genes account for less than half of the shortfall, and the remainder is unexplained. This sample holds some 150,000 clones; about 83% were observed only once. About 1.6% of the sample comes from the top ten. The sequencing input was peripheral blood. The receptors come from a human donor in a cohort sampled during active COVID-19.

The chain combines TRBV7-9 with TRBJ1-2; 10 nucleotides line up with TRBD1. Losses at the gene ends were 5 bases for V and 0 bases for J; bases not matched to a gene: 9. The CDR3 has 17 amino acids. The germline gives CDR1 SEHNR, CDR2 FQNEAQ (reference sequence). The CDR3 loop is CASSLWTGGATNYGYTF. CDR3 coding DNA: TGTGCCAGCAGCCTATGGACAGGGGGTGCTACTAACTATGGCTACACCTTC.

For this clone: One junction end does not reproduce the germline sequence, and a read error may be involved. The genes are TRBV7-7 and TRBJ2-5; 14 bases fit TRBD2. This CDR3 is built from 15 residues. CDR1 is SSHAT and CDR2 is FNYEAQ in the germline V gene (reference sequence). The CDR3 DNA sequence: TGTGCTAGCAGCTTAGGACTAGCGGGAGGAGAGACCCAGTACTTC. This translates into CASSLGLAGGETQYF.

This clone was counted a single time. CDR3 loop: CASSLVDSYEQYF. CDR3 sequence (DNA): TGCGCCAGCAGCTTGGTCGACAGCTACGAGCAGTACTTC. This chain joins TRBV5-1 and TRBJ2-7; D may be TRBD1 (5 bases). CDR1 is SGHRS, CDR2 YFSETQ, per germline. The CDR3 spans 13 residues. The V and J ends lost 0 bases and 3 bases respectively, with 7 bases between them.

This chain uses TRBV6-6 with TRBJ2-3; no clear D gene. The CDR3 extends over 15 amino acids. The germline gives CDR1 MNHNY, CDR2 SVGAGI (reference sequence). V was trimmed by 5 bases and J by 0 bases, leaving 12 bases between them. CDR3 bases: TGTGCCAGCAGTCGACTTCCCTATAGCACAGATACGCAGTATTTT. Translating gives CASSRLPYSTDTQYF.

The chain has TRBV5-1 and TRBJ1-1, with TRBD1 identical over 11 bases. The germline V gene has CDR1 SGHRS and CDR2 YFSETQ. With 2 bases clipped from V and 10 bases from J, the junction kept 4 bases outside the gene matches. CDR3 length: 13 amino acids. The CDR3 sequence is CASSLPGQGVAFF. The CDR3, as DNA: TGCGCCAGCAGCTTACCGGGACAGGGGGTAGCTTTCTTT. Together with reference TRBV5-1 and TRBJ1-1, the CDR3 gives the full variable domain: KAGVTQTPRYLIKTRGQQVTLSCSPISGHRSVSWYQQTPGQGLQFLFEYFSETQRNKGNFPGRFSGRQFSNSRSEMNVSTLELGDSALYLCASSLPGQGVAFFGQGTRLTVV.

This chain joins TRBV7-2 and TRBJ2-2; maybe TRBD1 (6 bases). CDR1 is SGHTA and CDR2 is FQGNSA in the germline V gene. The length of the CDR3 is 15 residues. V lost 3 bases and J 7 bases, leaving 15 bases between the germline ends. CDR3 bases: TGTGCCAGCAGCTTCGCAGGGGCTGGTGGCGGGGAGCTGTTTTTT. Its translation is CASSFAGAGGGELFF.

The J gene is TRBJ1-2, the V gene TRBV7-2, with unresolved D. The ends were cut back, 0 bases at V and 6 bases at J, with 8 bases in the middle. The CDR3 spans 13 residues. CDR1 is SGHTA and CDR2 is FQGNSA in the germline V gene. In DNA, the CDR3 is TGTGCCAGCAGCTTAGCGCGAGGAAATGGCTACACCTTC. Its protein product is CASSLARGNGYTF.

This clone was detected once. The chain joins TRBV15 to TRBJ2-7, with D hard to call. V shed 3 bases and J shed 6 bases, with 9 bases lying between them. Germline V gives CDR1 LNHNV, CDR2 YYDKDF (reference sequence). This CDR3 region has 12 residues. CDR3 bases: TGTGCCACCAGCAGGAACAAGCGCGAGCAGTACTTC. This sequence encodes CATSRNKREQYF.

This chain joins TRBV5-1 and TRBJ2-7; possible D gene TRBD1, 6 bases. Trimming cost V 0 bases and J 4 bases, with 11 bases left between them. Germline V lookup: CDR1 SGHRS, CDR2 YFSETQ. The CDR3 spans 14 residues. CDR3 protein: CASSLETRGYEQYF. As DNA, the CDR3 is TGCGCCAGCAGCTTGGAAACCAGGGGATACGAGCAGTACTTC.

This clone was seen a handful of times. The chain carries TRBV30 and TRBJ2-7, with D unresolved. The germline gives CDR1 GTSNPN, CDR2 SVGIG (reference sequence). There are 12 residues in the CDR3. V was pared by 1 base and J by 4 bases, with 8 bases between. CDR3 in DNA: TGTGCCTGGAGTGCAGACGGGTACGAGCAGTACTTC. Protein sequence: CAWSADGYEQYF. Based on the CDR3 plus reference TRBV30 and TRBJ2-7, the full variable domain is SQTIHQWPATLVQPVGSPLSLECTVEGTSNPNLYWYRQAAGRGLQLLFYSVGIGQISSEVPQNLSASRPQDRQFILSSKKLLLSDSGFYLCAWSADGYEQYFGPGTRLTVT.

The genes are TRBV5-4 and TRBJ2-2; 11 bases line up with TRBD2. This CDR3 spans 17 amino acids. CDR1 and CDR2 (germline): SGHNT, YYREEE (reference sequence). V trimming: 4 bases; J trimming: 6 bases; junction bases outside the gene matches: 11. The CDR3 region is CASSLGTSGRGAGELFF. The CDR3 coding sequence is TGTGCCAGCAGCCTCGGGACTAGCGGACGGGGGGCCGGGGAGCTGTTTTTT.

This clone was seen more than once but under ten times. This sequence joins TRBV4-2 and TRBJ1-2, with TRBD1 matching 10 bases. Trimming removed 4 bases from V and 11 bases from J; junction bases left unmatched: 16. Germline CDR1 is LGHNA and CDR2 is YNFKEQ. This CDR3 has 16 amino acids. CDR3 DNA: TGTGCCAGCAGCCGGAGCATGGAACCGTCGGACAGGGGGTACACCTTC. Its translation is CASSRSMEPSDRGYTF.

The chain combines TRBV5-1 with TRBJ2-1; 13 bases are shared with TRBD2. The V gene end was trimmed by 0 bases and the J gene end by 8 bases; junction bases not matched to a gene: 2. This CDR3 region has 15 residues. Germline CDR1 and CDR2: SGHRS and YFSETQ. In DNA form, the CDR3 reads TGCGCCAGCAGCTTGGTGGGACTAGCGGGATATGAGCAGTTCTTC. Translation: CASSLVGLAGYEQFF.

The chain is built from TRBV21-1 and TRBJ2-7; the table's D call TRBD2 went unverified against the DNA. TRBV21-1 is a documented pseudogene. The length of the CDR3 is 14 residues. CDR3: CASSKVGGPYEQYF. The DNA of the CDR3 is TGTGCCAGCAGCAAAGTAGGCGGCCCCTACGAGCAGTACTTC.

V is TRBV5-4 and J is TRBJ2-7; TRBD2 aligns across 9 bases. The CDR3 covers 14 residues. Germline loops: CDR1 SGHNT, CDR2 YYREEE (reference sequence). The ends lost 0 bases at V and 4 bases at J; junction bases unmatched: 2. The CDR3 sequence is CASSLGAGGYEQYF. CDR3 DNA sequence: TGTGCCAGCAGCTTGGGGGCGGGAGGGTACGAGCAGTACTTC.

In its sample, this clone was seen once. The J gene is TRBJ2-3, the V gene TRBV19; 11 bases line up with TRBD2. J gave up 1 base and V 5 bases, and 5 bases lay outside the gene matches. Germline CDR1 LNHDA, CDR2 SQIVND (reference sequence). The CDR3 length is 16 residues. The CDR3 spells CASSRLGLAGTDTQYF. The CDR3 DNA follows: TGTGCCAGTAGTCGCCTGGGACTAGCGGGCACAGATACGCAGTATTTT.

V gene TRBV4-3 combines with J gene TRBJ2-1; a weak D match, TRBD2 (5 bases). The V gene's germline CDR1 is LGHNA and CDR2 YSLEER. The CDR3 consists of 14 residues. V was cut by 4 bases and J by 8 bases, with 15 bases left in between. The CDR3 region is CASSPRLPGDEQFF. The CDR3 nucleotides are TGCGCCAGCAGCCCAAGACTACCTGGGGATGAGCAGTTCTTC.

This sequence joins TRBV24-1 and TRBJ2-1, with 7 bases identical to TRBD1. Germline CDR1 reads KGHDR; CDR2 reads SFDVKD. Trimming cost V 2 bases and J 5 bases; bases outside gene matches: 11. This CDR3 is 17 amino acids long. This CDR3 reads CATSDSGRGQRNNEQFF. The CDR3 nucleotides read TGTGCCACCAGTGATTCGGGAAGGGGGCAACGAAACAATGAGCAGTTCTTC.

This chain joins TRBV7-9 and TRBJ2-3; TRBD2 is a possible D gene (6 bases). Germline V CDR1 and CDR2: SEHNR, FQNEAQ (reference sequence). Deletions cut 6 bases from V and 3 bases from J, with 16 bases between. The CDR3 is 15 residues long. The CDR3 bases are TGTGCCAGCAGATTTGTGGGAGGAAATACAGATACGCAGTATTTT. It is translated as CASRFVGGNTDTQYF.

V is TRBV3-1 (or the pseudogene TRBV3-2) and J is TRBJ2-7; 9 bases line up with TRBD2. Per the germline V gene, CDR1 is LGHDT and CDR2 is YNNKEL (reference sequence). V lost 2 bases to trimming and J lost 2 bases; unmatched junction nucleotides: 1. The CDR3 extends over 14 amino acids. DNA for the CDR3: TGTGCCAGCAGCCAAACTAGCGGGCCCTACGAGCAGTACTTC. As protein: CASSQTSGPYEQYF.

V is TRBV5-8 and J is TRBJ2-3, with TRBD1 identical over 9 bases. The CDR3 consists of 16 residues. Germline V gives CDR1 SGHTS, CDR2 YDEGEE. Trimming at V came to 4 bases and at J to 6 bases, leaving 12 bases not matched to a gene. CDR3 sequence reads: CASSNLHRGLGDTQYF. Here the CDR3 DNA reads TGTGCCAGCAGCAATCTGCACAGGGGGCTAGGGGATACGCAGTATTTT.